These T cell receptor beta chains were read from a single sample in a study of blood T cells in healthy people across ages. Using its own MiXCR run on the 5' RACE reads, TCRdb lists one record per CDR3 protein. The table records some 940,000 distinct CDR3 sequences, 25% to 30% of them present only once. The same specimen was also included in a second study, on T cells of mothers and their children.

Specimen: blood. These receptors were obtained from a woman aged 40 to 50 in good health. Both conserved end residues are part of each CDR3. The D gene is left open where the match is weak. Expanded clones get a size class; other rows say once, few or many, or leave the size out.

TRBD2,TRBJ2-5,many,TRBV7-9,CASLAGYQETQYF,TGTGCCAGCCTAGCGGGGTACCAAGAGACCCAGTACTTC
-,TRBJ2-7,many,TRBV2,CASSEYSSYEQYF,TGTGCCAGCAGTGAATACAGCTCCTACGAGCAGTACTTC
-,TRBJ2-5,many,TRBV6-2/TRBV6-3,CASSYPLSAGETQYF,TGTGCCAGCAGTTACCCCCTCTCGGCGGGAGAGACCCAGTACTTC
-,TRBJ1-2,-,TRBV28,CASSRRDGDNYGYTF,TGTGCCAGCAGCCGAAGGGACGGGGATAACTATGGCTACACCTTC
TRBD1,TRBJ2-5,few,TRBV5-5,CASSFDRGPRETQYF,TGTGCCAGCAGCTTCGACAGGGGCCCCCGAGAGACCCAGTACTTC
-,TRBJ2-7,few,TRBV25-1,CASSEYRQGTYEQYF,TGTGCCAGCAGTGAATACCGGCAGGGTACTTACGAGCAGTACTTC
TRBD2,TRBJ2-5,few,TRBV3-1,CASSRASGGGPQETQYF,TGTGCCAGCAGCCGAGCTAGCGGGGGGGGTCCCCAAGAGACCCAGTACTTC
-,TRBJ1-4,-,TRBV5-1,CASSPNPTGLSNEKLFF,TGCGCCAGCAGCCCTAATCCTACAGGACTATCAAATGAAAAACTGTTTTTT
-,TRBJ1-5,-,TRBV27,CASSSDASQPQHF,TGTGCCAGCAGTTCTGATGCGTCCCAGCCCCAGCATTTT
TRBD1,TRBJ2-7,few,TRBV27,CASTRGTGSHEQYF,TGTGCCAGCACCAGGGGGACAGGGAGCCACGAGCAGTACTTC
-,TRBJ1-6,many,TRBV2,CASSDSAGQGSPLHF,TGTGCCAGCAGTGATTCGGCGGGGCAAGGATCACCCCTCCACTTT
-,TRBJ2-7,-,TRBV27,CASAVIAGHSSYNEQYF,TGTGCCAGCGCCGTGATAGCCGGTCACAGCTCCTACAATGAGCAGTACTTC
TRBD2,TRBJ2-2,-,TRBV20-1,CSASGLATGELFF,TGCAGTGCTAGTGGACTAGCTACCGGGGAGCTGTTTTTT
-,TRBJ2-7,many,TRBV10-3,CAISDSDTYSYEQYF,TGTGCCATCAGTGACTCGGACACCTACTCCTACGAGCAGTACTTC
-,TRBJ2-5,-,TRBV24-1,CATSDFGRGPETQYF,TGTGCCACCAGTGATTTCGGGAGAGGACCAGAGACCCAGTACTTC
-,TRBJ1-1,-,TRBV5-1,CASSSTGISYTEAFF,TGCGCCAGCAGCTCTACAGGGATTTCGTATACTGAAGCTTTCTTT
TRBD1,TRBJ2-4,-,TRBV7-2,CASSLSRDRENIQYF,TGTGCCAGCAGCTTATCTCGGGACAGGGAAAACATTCAGTACTTC